A single T cell receptor (beta chain) is shown here with its context. No cognate antigen has been identified for it. There are no base qualities to consult, and no much larger clone falls within one base. This specimen comes from a study of blood T cell repertoires in COVID-19 (dated by TCRdb to about 2020). For the study in its entirety: The collaborator samples originated in the United States, Italy and Spain and spanned the acute and convalescent phases of COVID-19. The material from the prospective study consisted of cDNA or gDNA derived from T cells, B-cell-depleted T cells, or PBMCs. Subjects who had been exposed to COVID-19, were actively infected with it, or had recovered from it provided the deeply sampled blood TCRbeta repertoires that made up the dataset. A freely available public database, intended as a resource for researchers studying the immune response to SARS-CoV-2, is where the repertoires were released. The samples were drawn from the first 160 participants of the ongoing ImmuneRACE study and from over a thousand subjects provided by 6 global collaborators. Nearly every sample came with metadata listing a de-identified subject ID, COVID-19 status, age in years and sex. Where HLA class I and class II types were available, the types were taken from metadata supplied by the sample provider, not from assay-based typing. Study-wide conclusions, independent of this receptor: The amount of clinical and demographic metadata varied by source and participant and was provided uncurated.

TCRbeta CDR3 regions were amplified from genomic DNA by means of the immunoSEQ Assay, a bias-controlled multiplex PCR. Regarding the original processing steps: Nucleated cell counts per sample were estimated from amplification of reference gene primers within the assay. To quantify the absolute abundance of each unique TCRbeta CDR3 rearrangement, sequence reads were collapsed and filtered. For each sample, productive Simpson clonality was calculated as the square root of Simpson's diversity index over productive rearrangements. In its TCRdb copy, this immuneACCESS table keeps in-frame sequences only and misses some clones. Where compared with another copy, unresolved V genes explain less than half of these, and the others have no known cause. V and J calls and clone size follow that table, whereas D and trimming were derived from the DNA. The sample has about 130,000 clones on record, 86% of them singletons. Roughly 2.2% of the sample rests with the top ten.

Enrolling through a virtual design, the prospective study's participants ranged in age from roughly 18 to 89 years and lived across roughly 24 United States geographic areas. To assign participants to cohorts, the prospective study relied on clinical history that participants themselves reported in a screening survey and a study questionnaire. Recovered participants in ImmuneRACE Cohort 3 were defined as having two consecutive negative NP/OP PCR tests, clearance from a healthcare professional, or resolution of symptoms. Mobile phlebotomists in the prospective study collected whole blood, serum and a nasopharyngeal or oropharyngeal swab from every participant. Prospective study participants could optionally give additional blood draws and questionnaires over an approximately 2-month period. Before DNA extraction, prospective study blood samples were shipped either frozen or at room temperature.

The receptor comes from a woman aged 45-60 years who had recovered from COVID-19. The sequencing sample was made of PBMCs or T cells enriched from blood (not recorded which).

The DNA reads as follows: TGCGCCAGCAGTCGGAGCGGGGGGGACACCGGGGAGCTGTTTTTT. Protein translation: CASSRSGGDTGELFF. This receptor chain uses TRBV10-2 and TRBJ2-2; TRBD2 agrees with 10 junctional bases. The CDR3 holds 15 amino acids from the cysteine to the phenylalanine. Solely the CDR3 DNA is kept, with 45 bases framed from the first base. The germline V gene sets CDR1 to WSHSY and CDR2 to SAAADI. From V the trimming removes 5 bases and from J it removes 3 bases, while the gene matches leave 3 bases of the junction unaccounted for.